The subject of this entry is one T cell receptor beta chain. Its target antigen remains unknown. No qualities accompany the bases; no much larger clone lies one base away. The time point label here, explained by the study, means: baseline before first vaccination. Samples from vaccinated people were obtained from the UK trials COV001 and COV002, which included a single-blind randomized controlled phase 2/3 trial of AZD1222 (ChAdOx1 nCoV-19) in healthy adults. For TCRbeta chain sequencing, PBMC samples were collected from trial participants at day 0 and at day 28 after the second dose. The record originates from a study of T cell responses to AZD1222 COVID-19 vaccine (dated by TCRdb to the early 2020s). As for the study more broadly: AZD1222 recipients given second doses at about 4 weeks or at about 12 weeks were pooled, since spike-specific TCR depth and breadth were not found to differ between the two schedules. A total of 230 to 250 trial participants underwent TCR sequencing, of whom some 210 received two doses of AZD1222 and some 25 received two doses of the MenACWY control vaccine. Trial participants were enrolled by age into 18-55, 56-69 and 70-plus year subgroups, with around 150, 28 and 57 TCR-sequenced participants respectively.

The germline V gene provides CDR1 SGHVS and CDR2 FQNEAQ. V is pruned by 5 bases and J by 2 bases, leaving 9 bases of the junction without a gene match. Taken from cysteine to phenylalanine, the CDR3 has 18 residues. Only the CDR3 part of the read is kept: 54 bases, read in frame from the first base. The investigation overall reported the following: No day 14 peak-response samples were available, so repertoires were characterized only after the peak T cell response. Reportedly, close to half of the unique spike-specific TCRs recognized epitopes lying outside the regions that are mutated in the B.1.351 and B.1.1.7 variants. Participants were mostly white British, with more females than males. The authors suggested clonal diversity may have been underestimated. In the small 56-69-year group, the increase in depth fell short of significance, most likely because of low power. The vaccine-associated CD4 TCRs covered the entire spike protein, and the dominant responses fell in regions 160-218 and 743-854. Conclusions about previously exposed vaccinees are limited because only a handful of AZD1222 recipients were SARS-CoV-2 seropositive at baseline. Spike-specific TCR breadth and depth rose significantly after two AZD1222 doses compared with day 0 and with MenACWY recipients.

The CDR3 regions of human TCRbeta chains were analyzed by immunosequencing. The original methods were these. TCRs in the repertoires were matched against a reference library of SARS-CoV-2-specific TCRs that had been generated with the MIRA antigen-specificity platform. Breadth was defined as the fraction of unique TCRs that were SARS-CoV-2-associated, and depth was defined as the fraction of total T cells that were SARS-CoV-2-associated. Using the MIRA data, each spike-specific TCR was mapped to the spike region that the TCR reacts to and placed in a CD4 or CD8 class. Log10-transformed breadth and depth values were compared by one-way ANOVA with Sidak's multiple comparisons tests. The table comes from immuneACCESS by way of TCRdb, which keeps in-frame sequences with V and J called. Part of the clones is missing from these tables; in studies checked, under half for an unresolved V gene and the rest for unknown reasons. The V and J calls and clone size are taken from that table; D and trimming were inferred from the DNA. The table for this sample lists over 150,000 clones; about 88% of them were counted only once. Approximately 17% of the sample belongs to the ten largest clones.

This sequence was found in an adult in good health. Sequences were derived from peripheral blood, sampled on day 0 of AZD1222 vaccination. The rearrangement combines TRBV7-8 with TRBJ2-1, with 13 central nucleotides matching TRBD2. The CDR3 here reads CASSEGLAGNIPYNEQFF. The nucleotides are TGTGCCAGCAGCGAGGGACTAGCGGGGAATATCCCCTACAATGAGCAGTTCTTC.